The clone carrying this T cell receptor beta chain was seen only a few times. This entry is derived from a study of blood T cell repertoires in COVID-19. Study summary: The origin of the acute and convalescent COVID-19 samples was the United States, Italy and Spain. T cells, B-cell-depleted T cells, or PBMCs provided the cDNA or gDNA that served as material.

Original processing methods: Reference gene primer amplification yielded estimated nucleated cell counts. This table comes from immunoSEQ multiplex PCR, and its TCRdb copy is limited to in-frame clones, with some not included. V, J and clone size derive from that table, while D and trimming were established from the DNA sequence. This table has around 130,000 clones, over 75% appearing once. The source material was peripheral blood. This TCR derives from a man in his 70s with active or convalescent COVID-19.

CDR3: CASSFVDRGETQYF. Here the CDR3 DNA reads TGTGCCAGCAGCTTCGTTGACAGGGGTGAGACCCAGTACTTC. The V call is TRBV5-6, the J call TRBJ2-5, with TRBD1 matching over 8 bases. CDR1 and CDR2 from the germline V gene are SGHDT and YYEEEE. Trimming took 2 bases from V and 5 from J; bases not matched to a gene: 5. The CDR3 is 14 amino acids.